These T cell receptor beta chains were read from a single sample in a study of breast tumors, draining lymph nodes, adjacent tissues. MiXCR was run by TCRdb on the multiplex PCR reads, yielding one entry per CDR3 protein. The table includes about 140,000 distinct CDR3 sequences, approximately 30% detected once. Sequenced material: axillary lymph node tissue. Receptor source: a female donor with breast cancer. Some clones in this sample may be carry-over from other donors' samples. CDR3s include the opening cysteine and the closing phenylalanine or tryptophan. A D gene is named only where the DNA matches it firmly. The listing skips clone size in some rows; elsewhere it reads once, few, many or a size class.

clone size: few
V gene: TRBV30
J gene: TRBJ2-1
D gene: NA
CDR3 protein: CAWRLLDRNSRNEQFF
CDR3 DNA: TGTGCCTGGAGGCTCCTCGACAGGAACTCGCGGAATGAGCAGTTCTTC

clone size: NA
V gene: TRBV7-9
J gene: TRBJ1-2
D gene: NA
CDR3 protein: CASSLNSGYTF
CDR3 DNA: TGTGCCAGCAGCTTAAACTCCGGCTACACCTTC

clone size: NA
V gene: TRBV7-2
J gene: TRBJ2-1
D gene: NA
CDR3 protein: CASSFGLDREQFF
CDR3 DNA: TGTGCCAGCAGCTTTGGCCTTGATCGTGAGCAGTTCTTC

clone size: NA
V gene: TRBV20-1
J gene: TRBJ1-2
D gene: NA
CDR3 protein: CSARGTGNGYTF
CDR3 DNA: TGCAGTGCTAGAGGGACCGGGAATGGCTACACCTTC

clone size: many
V gene: TRBV7-2
J gene: TRBJ1-4
D gene: NA
CDR3 protein: CASSSQPQGLGVEKLFF
CDR3 DNA: TGTGCCAGCAGCTCCCAACCTCAAGGTTTAGGCGTTGAAAAACTGTTTTTT

clone size: NA
V gene: TRBV20-1
J gene: TRBJ1-2
D gene: NA
CDR3 protein: CSANTGTDYGYTF
CDR3 DNA: TGCAGTGCTAATACCGGGACCGACTATGGCTACACCTTC

clone size: NA
V gene: TRBV29-1
J gene: TRBJ1-2
D gene: TRBD1
CDR3 protein: CSVRGTGYVHGYTF
CDR3 DNA: TGCAGCGTTCGGGGGACAGGGTATGTGCATGGCTACACCTTC

clone size: many
V gene: TRBV7-8
J gene: TRBJ1-2
D gene: NA
CDR3 protein: CASSLGTGKNYGYTF
CDR3 DNA: TGTGCCAGCAGCTTGGGTACAGGGAAAAACTATGGCTACACCTTC

clone size: many
V gene: TRBV6-1
J gene: TRBJ2-2
D gene: NA
CDR3 protein: CASLRRGGVGELFF
CDR3 DNA: TGTGCCAGCCTACGTAGGGGCGGGGTCGGGGAGCTGTTTTTT

clone size: NA
V gene: TRBV3-1
J gene: TRBJ1-1
D gene: NA
CDR3 protein: CASSQRSTEAFF
CDR3 DNA: TGTGCCAGCAGCCAAAGAAGCACTGAAGCTTTCTTT

clone size: many
V gene: TRBV20-1
J gene: TRBJ2-3
D gene: TRBD2
CDR3 protein: CSARSRTSGSTDTQYF
CDR3 DNA: TGCAGTGCTAGATCGAGGACTAGCGGGTCTACAGATACGCAGTATTTT

clone size: NA
V gene: TRBV10-3
J gene: TRBJ1-2
D gene: NA
CDR3 protein: CATTLLWGQGQGGYTF
CDR3 DNA: TGTGCCACCACCCTCCTGTGGGGGCAGGGACAAGGAGGCTACACCTTC

clone size: many
V gene: TRBV27
J gene: TRBJ2-5
D gene: NA
CDR3 protein: CASSPHTKEYQETQYF
CDR3 DNA: TGTGCCAGCAGTCCCCACACCAAAGAATACCAAGAGACCCAGTACTTC

clone size: few
V gene: TRBV14
J gene: TRBJ1-1
D gene: TRBD1
CDR3 protein: CASSRMGQKNTEAFF
CDR3 DNA: TGTGCCAGCAGTCGGATGGGACAGAAGAACACTGAAGCTTTCTTT

clone size: many
V gene: TRBV6-6
J gene: TRBJ1-2
D gene: TRBD1
CDR3 protein: CASSRDRDRNTLTYGYTF
CDR3 DNA: TGTGCCAGCAGCAGAGACCGGGACAGGAATACGTTAACGTATGGCTACACCTTC

clone size: NA
V gene: TRBV5-6
J gene: TRBJ1-2
D gene: NA
CDR3 protein: CVSSLVGSDSGYTF
CDR3 DNA: TGTGTCAGCAGCTTGGTCGGGTCCGATAGTGGCTACACCTTC

clone size: NA
V gene: TRBV5-1
J gene: TRBJ1-6
D gene: NA
CDR3 protein: CASSSREINSPLHF
CDR3 DNA: TGCGCCAGCAGCTCCCGGGAAATTAATTCCCCCCTCCACTTT

clone size: NA
V gene: TRBV20-1
J gene: TRBJ1-1
D gene: NA
CDR3 protein: CSARNGPDEAFF
CDR3 DNA: TGCAGTGCTAGGAATGGGCCGGATGAAGCTTTCTTT

clone size: many
V gene: TRBV12-3/TRBV12-4
J gene: TRBJ1-2
D gene: NA
CDR3 protein: CASSSRTEGYTF
CDR3 DNA: TGTGCCAGCAGTTCACGGACCGAGGGCTACACCTTC

clone size: many
V gene: TRBV28
J gene: TRBJ2-2
D gene: NA
CDR3 protein: CASRSPPRELFF
CDR3 DNA: TGTGCCAGCAGGTCTCCGCCCCGGGAGCTGTTTTTT

clone size: few
V gene: TRBV6-6
J gene: TRBJ1-1
D gene: NA
CDR3 protein: CASSLVGLWRTEAFF
CDR3 DNA: TGTGCCAGCAGTCTGGTAGGGTTGTGGCGCACTGAAGCTTTCTTT

clone size: NA
V gene: TRBV7-9
J gene: TRBJ2-3
D gene: NA
CDR3 protein: CASSLQGADTQYF
CDR3 DNA: TGTGCCAGCAGCTTACAGGGTGCAGATACGCAGTATTTT

clone size: NA
V gene: TRBV7-9
J gene: TRBJ2-5
D gene: TRBD2
CDR3 protein: CASSEPGLAEETQYF
CDR3 DNA: TGTGCCAGCAGCGAGCCGGGACTAGCGGAAGAGACCCAGTACTTC

clone size: many
V gene: TRBV12-3/TRBV12-4
J gene: TRBJ2-1
D gene: TRBD1
CDR3 protein: CASTKDRGLSSYNEQFF
CDR3 DNA: TGTGCCAGCACCAAGGACAGGGGATTAAGCTCCTACAATGAGCAGTTCTTC

clone size: many
V gene: TRBV9
J gene: TRBJ2-7
D gene: TRBD1
CDR3 protein: CASSVAETGIYEQYF
CDR3 DNA: TGTGCCAGCAGCGTAGCCGAGACAGGGATATACGAGCAGTACTTC

clone size: many
V gene: TRBV11-2
J gene: TRBJ2-5
D gene: TRBD1
CDR3 protein: CASSFRDRPLETQYF
CDR3 DNA: TGTGCCAGCAGCTTCCGGGACAGGCCTCTAGAGACCCAGTACTTC

clone size: many
V gene: TRBV5-1
J gene: TRBJ1-2
D gene: TRBD1
CDR3 protein: CASSFSGQGEYGYTF
CDR3 DNA: TGCGCCAGCAGCTTTTCGGGACAGGGGGAATATGGCTACACCTTC

clone size: few
V gene: TRBV4-2
J gene: TRBJ2-1
D gene: NA
CDR3 protein: CASSQDVMRLVKRDEQFF
CDR3 DNA: TGTGCCAGCAGCCAAGACGTGATGAGACTAGTAAAAAGGGATGAGCAGTTCTTC

clone size: NA
V gene: TRBV6-5
J gene: TRBJ2-4
D gene: NA
CDR3 protein: CASTTGRHNIQYF
CDR3 DNA: TGTGCCAGCACTACGGGACGGCACAACATTCAGTACTTC

clone size: many
V gene: TRBV7-7
J gene: TRBJ2-1
D gene: TRBD1
CDR3 protein: CASSRRQGNEQFF
CDR3 DNA: TGTGCTAGCAGCCGTCGACAGGGCAATGAGCAGTTCTTC

clone size: many
V gene: TRBV7-9
J gene: TRBJ2-5
D gene: NA
CDR3 protein: CATTLTVGNYEETQYF
CDR3 DNA: TGTGCCACCACATTGACAGTCGGAAATTACGAAGAGACCCAGTACTTC

clone size: NA
V gene: TRBV20-1
J gene: TRBJ1-4
D gene: TRBD1
CDR3 protein: CSARALGTGAPRGGEKLFF
CDR3 DNA: TGCAGTGCTAGAGCGCTAGGGACAGGGGCACCAAGAGGCGGTGAAAAACTGTTTTTT

clone size: NA
V gene: TRBV4-1
J gene: TRBJ2-7
D gene: TRBD1
CDR3 protein: CASSQTGTGFYEQYF
CDR3 DNA: TGCGCCAGCAGCCAAACCGGGACAGGGTTCTACGAGCAGTACTTC

clone size: NA
V gene: TRBV9
J gene: TRBJ1-1
D gene: NA
CDR3 protein: CASSDIQGLTEAFF
CDR3 DNA: TGTGCCAGCAGCGACATACAGGGTTTAACTGAAGCTTTCTTT

clone size: NA
V gene: TRBV27
J gene: TRBJ2-5
D gene: TRBD1
CDR3 protein: CASSYRDRGYSQYF
CDR3 DNA: TGTGCCAGCAGTTATCGGGACAGGGGATATTCCCAGTACTTC

clone size: NA
V gene: TRBV11-2
J gene: TRBJ2-1
D gene: NA
CDR3 protein: CASSEQQGPDEQFF
CDR3 DNA: TGTGCCAGCAGCGAACAGCAGGGGCCGGATGAGCAGTTCTTC

clone size: many
V gene: TRBV20-1
J gene: TRBJ2-7
D gene: TRBD2
CDR3 protein: CSVLGLAGSSYEQYF
CDR3 DNA: TGCAGTGTTCTCGGACTAGCGGGGTCCTCCTACGAGCAGTACTTC

clone size: many
V gene: TRBV3-1
J gene: TRBJ1-4
D gene: TRBD1
CDR3 protein: CASSPYRGRGEKLFF
CDR3 DNA: TGTGCCAGCAGCCCTTACAGGGGGCGCGGAGAAAAACTGTTTTTT

clone size: many
V gene: TRBV24-1
J gene: TRBJ2-5
D gene: TRBD1
CDR3 protein: CATSDTLTGSETQYF
CDR3 DNA: TGTGCCACCAGTGATACCTTGACAGGGTCAGAGACCCAGTACTTC

clone size: NA
V gene: TRBV20-1
J gene: TRBJ2-5
D gene: TRBD2
CDR3 protein: CSADSRGRAGETQYF
CDR3 DNA: TGCAGTGCAGATTCCCGCGGGAGGGCCGGAGAGACCCAGTACTTC

clone size: NA
V gene: TRBV25-1
J gene: TRBJ2-1
D gene: NA
CDR3 protein: CASSAIPKGTAYNEQFF
CDR3 DNA: TGTGCCAGCAGTGCCATACCAAAGGGGACGGCCTACAATGAGCAGTTCTTC